This T cell receptor beta chain was identified in a study of PD-L1 blockade in urothelial cancer. The overall study: Most patients, about nine tenths of the roughly 29, were males with bladder-origin cancer.

Clones were sequenced by immunoSEQ multiplex PCR, and TCRdb holds only the in-frame ones, with some missing. Of 56,000 or so clones in the sample, 70% to 90% are singletons; the top ten hold less than 3.5%. A total of 1 to 8 samples per patient were collected pretreatment and on-treatment. A word on this clone: No antigen is known for it.

Whole-study results and caveats: In blood sampled pretreatment, TCR clonality below the median predicted better survival.

Germline CDR1 reads SNHLY; CDR2 reads FYNNEI. Trimming removed 6 bases at V and 0 bases at J, with 9 bases between. The CDR3 consists of 14 residues. The origin of this receptor is a middle-aged man with urothelial cancer. This material consisted of PBMCs, taken around atezolizumab (anti-PD-L1) treatment. The chain carries TRBV2 and TRBJ1-5; D not resolved. In DNA, the CDR3 is TGTGCCAGCAGGGGAGTGACTAGCAATCAGCCCCAGCATTTT. Encoded protein: CASRGVTSNQPQHF.